The entry below gives a single T cell receptor beta chain sequence along with its context. The second PCR ran roughly 6 to 11 cycles with a sample-barcoded 5' primer and J-beta primers. TCRdb re-derived calls from the 5' RACE reads in MiXCR, one entry per CDR3 protein. The profile covers about 1,800,000 distinct CDR3 sequences, with under 30% appearing a single time and more than 6% taken by the ten largest. In germline, CDR1 is DFQATT, CDR2 SNEGSKA (reference sequence). Trimming left V 0 bases short and J 9 bases short, with 6 bases between. This CDR3 contains 11 residues. These data come from a study of blood T cells in healthy people across ages. In the study overall: About one barcoded beta molecule was captured per two T cells (by template switching).

Sequenced: blood. V usage is TRBV20-1 and J usage is TRBJ2-1; D is unresolved. The sequence was collected from a woman in her 30s in good health. This CDR3 reads CSARDRLEQFF. The CDR3 nucleotides are TGCAGTGCTAGAGATCGTCTTGAGCAGTTCTTC.